This paragraph covers one T cell receptor beta chain sequence. This record comes from a study of T cell changes during pregnancy in multiple sclerosis. Assay used: immunoSEQ multiplex PCR; TCRdb lists only in-frame clones, some missing. The table has tens of thousands of clones, about 90% seen once. CDR1 and CDR2 from the germline V gene are SGHTA and FQGNSA. CDR3 size: 16 residues. V trimming: 1 base; J trimming: 10 bases; junction bases outside the gene matches: 10. Source: CD4+ T cells from peripheral blood mononuclear cells, taken in the third trimester of pregnancy. The clonotype comes from a female donor in good health, enrolled as a control in a pregnancy study. The V gene is TRBV7-2, the J gene TRBJ1-4; 9 bases are a match to TRBD1. CDR3: CASSLGLGQGGGKLFF. The CDR3 DNA sequence: TGTGCCAGCAGCTTAGGATTGGGACAGGGCGGAGGAAAACTGTTTTTT.